The present T cell receptor (beta chain) was sequenced within a study of T cell repertoires in cytomegalovirus infection. Study context: Recently identified HLA-C-restricted and well-studied HLA-B-restricted CMV epitopes were used. An indication of both CMV infection and matching HLA type came from public TCR beta signatures. Study-level points and caveats: Carriers of CMV plus the relevant HLA were identified by cumulative public TCR beta family frequency. The ex vivo response showed dominance by HLA-C-restricted CMV-specific TCR beta clonotypes.

With 1 base removed from V and 4 bases from J, the gap between germline ends came to 8 bases. This CDR3 comprises 15 residues. This clonotype was recorded a few times. Its antigen remains unknown. MiXCR was run by TCRdb on the reads, yielding one entry per CDR3 protein. The sample has around 71,000 distinct CDR3 sequences, 20% seen once. The chain links TRBV12-3 or TRBV12-4 to TRBJ2-6; unclear D gene. The sequencing used CD8+ T cells from cultured PBMCs, collected from culture after CMV antigen stimulation. This TCR derives from a human donor in good health (CMV status not recorded). Some clones in this sample may be carry-over from other donors' samples. The CDR3 DNA sequence: TGTGCCAGCAGTTTAGGGCTAGGGGGGGCCAACGTCCTGACTTTC. Translation gives CASSLGLGGANVLTF.